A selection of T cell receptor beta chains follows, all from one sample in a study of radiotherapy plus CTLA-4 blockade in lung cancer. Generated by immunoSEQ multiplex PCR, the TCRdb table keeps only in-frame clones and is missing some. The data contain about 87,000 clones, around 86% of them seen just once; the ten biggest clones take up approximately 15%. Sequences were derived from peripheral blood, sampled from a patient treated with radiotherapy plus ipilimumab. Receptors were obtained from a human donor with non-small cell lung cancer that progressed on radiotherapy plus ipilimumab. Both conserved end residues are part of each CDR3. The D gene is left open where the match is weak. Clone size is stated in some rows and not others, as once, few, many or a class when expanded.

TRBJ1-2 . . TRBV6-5 TGTGCCAGCGTCAGGCAGGGCGACTATGGCTACACCTTC CASVRQGDYGYTF
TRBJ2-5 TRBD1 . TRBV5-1 TGCGCCAGCAGCTTGCGGACAGGGGTAGGGCAAGAGACCCAGTACTTC CASSLRTGVGQETQYF
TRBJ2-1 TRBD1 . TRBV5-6 TGTGCCAGCAGCTTGTTGGGACAGGGGGCTCGAAATGAGCAGTTCTTC CASSLLGQGARNEQFF
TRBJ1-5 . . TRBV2 TGTGCCAGCAGCCTCGCGGGGCAGCGGCCCCAGCATTTT CASSLAGQRPQHF
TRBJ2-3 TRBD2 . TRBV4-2 TGTGCCAGCAGCCAAGTAGCGGGACTGAGCACAGATACGCAGTATTTT CASSQVAGLSTDTQYF
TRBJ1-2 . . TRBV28 TGTGCCAGCAGTTTCCCTGACGGGCAGGGGAACTATGGCTACACCTTC CASSFPDGQGNYGYTF
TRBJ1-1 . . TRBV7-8 TGTGCCAGCAGCCCACAGGCGGGGGTGAACACTGAAGCTTTCTTT CASSPQAGVNTEAFF
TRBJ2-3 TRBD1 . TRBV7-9 TGTGCCAGCAGCTGGGTTCAGGGGGCCACCCTTACTAACACAGATACGCAGTATTTT CASSWVQGATLTNTDTQYF
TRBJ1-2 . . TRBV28 TGTGCCAGCAGTTTCTGGGAGTATGGCTACACCTTC CASSFWEYGYTF
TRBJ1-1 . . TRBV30 TGTGCCTGGAGTGGACGACCGGATGCTGAAGCTTTCTTT CAWSGRPDAEAFF
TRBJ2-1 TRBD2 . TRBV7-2 TGTGCCAGCAGCTTATGGGCGGGAGATGTCTACAATGAGCAGTTCTTC CASSLWAGDVYNEQFF
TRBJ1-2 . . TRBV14 TGTGCCAGCAGCCAACAGGGTGACCTAGATGGCTACACCTTC CASSQQGDLDGYTF
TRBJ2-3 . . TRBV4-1 TGCGCCAGCAGCCAAGACAGGGTATACACAGATACGCAGTATTTT CASSQDRVYTDTQYF
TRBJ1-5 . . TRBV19 TGTGCCAGTAGTATACCCATGGGGTCCCCTGGGGGCAATCAGCCCCAGCATTTT CASSIPMGSPGGNQPQHF
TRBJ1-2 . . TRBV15 TGTGCCACCAGCACCTCGGGGGATGGCTACACCTTC CATSTSGDGYTF
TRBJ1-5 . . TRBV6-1 TGTGCCAGCATCCCGGGCCAGGGTAATCAGCCCCAGCATTTT CASIPGQGNQPQHF
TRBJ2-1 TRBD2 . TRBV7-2 TGTGCCAGCACCCCCGAGCTGCTAGCGGGTTACAATGAGCAGTTCTTC CASTPELLAGYNEQFF
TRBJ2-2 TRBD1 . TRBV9 TGTGCCAGCAGCGTAACCCGCGCGGGACAGGAGAACACCGGGGAGCTGTTTTTT CASSVTRAGQENTGELFF
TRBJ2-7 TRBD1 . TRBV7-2 TGTGCCAGCAGCTTAGTTCCGGGACAGCTTTACGAGCAGTACTTC CASSLVPGQLYEQYF
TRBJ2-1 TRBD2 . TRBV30 TGTGCCTGGAACACCGGGACTAGTCTTACTAATGAGCAGTTCTTC CAWNTGTSLTNEQFF
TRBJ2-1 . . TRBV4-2 TGTGCCAGCAGCCAGAGGGTTTCCTACAATGAGCAGTTCTTC CASSQRVSYNEQFF
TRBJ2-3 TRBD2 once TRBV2 TGTGCCAGCAGTGAGGAGTACCGGGGACTAGCGGGTCTAGATACGCAGTATTTT CASSEEYRGLAGLDTQYF
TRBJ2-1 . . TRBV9 TGTGCCAGCAGCGTAGAGGGACAACACTACAATGAGCAGTTCTTC CASSVEGQHYNEQFF
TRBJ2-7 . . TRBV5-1 TGCGCCAGCAGCCGGGCGCTGGCAGCCTCCTACGAGCAGTACTTC CASSRALAASYEQYF
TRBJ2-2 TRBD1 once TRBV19 TGTGCCAGTAGCCCCCGACAGGGGAACACCGGGGAGCTGTTTTTT CASSPRQGNTGELFF
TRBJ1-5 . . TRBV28 TGTGCCAGCAGGTTACAGCCCCAGCATTTT CASRLQPQHF
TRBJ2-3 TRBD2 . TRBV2 TGTGCCAGCAGCAATTGGCTAGCGGGAACAGATACGCAGTATTTT CASSNWLAGTDTQYF
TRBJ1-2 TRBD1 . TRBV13 TGTGCCAGCAGCCGGGACAGGGGGCAAGACTATGGCTACACCTTC CASSRDRGQDYGYTF
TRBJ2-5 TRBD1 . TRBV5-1 TGCGCCAGCAGCTTGGGGGCGACAGGGGAGGTGGAGACCCAGTACTTC CASSLGATGEVETQYF
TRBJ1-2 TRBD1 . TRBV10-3 TGTGCCATCAGAGGACAGGGGGCGGGTGGCTACACCTTC CAIRGQGAGGYTF
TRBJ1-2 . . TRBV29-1 TGCAGCGCCCTAGGGGGGGCCTATGGCTACACCTTC CSALGGAYGYTF
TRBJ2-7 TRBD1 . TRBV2 TGTGCCAGCAGCGAATGGACAGGGGGGGAGTACGAGCAGTACTTC CASSEWTGGEYEQYF
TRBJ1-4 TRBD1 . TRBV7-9 TGTGCCAGCAGCCCTAGAGTGACAGGGATCGAAAAACTGTTTTTT CASSPRVTGIEKLFF
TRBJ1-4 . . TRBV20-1 TGCAGTGCTAGAGGGGGCGAAAAACTGTTTTTT CSARGGEKLFF
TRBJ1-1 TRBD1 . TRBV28 TGTGCCAGCAGCCCAGGGGGCGCTAACACTGAAGCTTTCTTT CASSPGGANTEAFF
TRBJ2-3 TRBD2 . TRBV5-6 TGTGCCAGCAGCACATTCCCCACGGGACTAGGGTCAGATACGCAGTATTTT CASSTFPTGLGSDTQYF
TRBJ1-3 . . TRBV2 TGTGCCAGCAGTGAAGGGGCTGGAAACACCATATATTTT CASSEGAGNTIYF
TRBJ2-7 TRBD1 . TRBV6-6 TGTGCCAGCACCCGGACAGGGTTTTCCGAGCAGTACTTC CASTRTGFSEQYF
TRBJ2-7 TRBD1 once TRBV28 TGTGCCAGCAGTTCGGGACAGGCGTCCTACGAGCAGTACTTC CASSSGQASYEQYF
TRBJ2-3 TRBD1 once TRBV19 TGTGCCAGTAGTATATTGACAGGGAAAACAGATACGCAGTATTTT CASSILTGKTDTQYF
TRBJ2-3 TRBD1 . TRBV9 TGTGCCAGCAGCCCCCGACAGGGGGGGACAAATACGCAGTATTTT CASSPRQGGTNTQYF
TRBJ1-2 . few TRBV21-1 TGTGCCAGCAGCAAAGCCGCGCCGGCTGCCACTTCTGGCTACACCTTC CASSKAAPAATSGYTF
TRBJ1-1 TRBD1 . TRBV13 TGTGCCAGCAGCCCCCGACAGGGAACGAACACTGAAGCTTTCTTT CASSPRQGTNTEAFF
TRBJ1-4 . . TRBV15 TGTGCCACCAGTCTGGGGGGAGGTGAAAAACTGTTTTTT CATSLGGGEKLFF